Below, 16 T cell receptor beta chains from the same sample are listed, as sequenced in a study of blood T cells in healthy people across ages. With a J-beta primer mix and a sample-barcoded 5' primer, a second PCR ran about 7 to 12 cycles. TCRdb redid the calling of the 5' RACE reads with MiXCR, one entry per CDR3 protein. The sample holds over 1,300,000 distinct CDR3 sequences, roughly 59% seen once. The sample taken for sequencing was blood. Receptors were obtained from a young man in good health.

The V gene is TRBV11-3, the J gene TRBJ2-7; TRBD1 matches at 8 bases. CDR1 is SGHNT and CDR2 is YENEEA in the germline V gene. This CDR3 is 15 amino acids long. V shed 2 bases, J shed 7 bases, and the junction held 10 bases outside the gene matches. The CDR3 DNA sequence: TGTGCCAGCAGCTTACTGACAGGGGATTGGAATGAGCAGTACTTC. This codes for CASSLLTGDWNEQYF.

V is TRBV6-5 and J is TRBJ1-4; D possibly corresponds to TRBD1 (5 bases). CDR3 length: 14 amino acids. The V gene lost 3 bases and the J gene lost 8 bases, with 13 bases spanning the gap. CDR1 MNHEY and CDR2 SVGAGI come from the germline V gene. CDR3 DNA sequence: TGTGCCAGCAGTTATGGGGCAGGACGGGAAAAACTGTTTTTT. Protein sequence: CASSYGAGREKLFF.

This chain links TRBV6-1 with TRBJ1-1; D unclear. This CDR3 contains 16 residues. In germline, CDR1 is MNHNS, CDR2 SASEGT. V lost 1 base, J lost 0 bases, and 12 bases lay in between. The CDR3 is CASSEGGWEVNTEAFF. CDR3 in DNA: TGTGCCAGCAGTGAAGGGGGATGGGAGGTGAACACTGAAGCTTTCTTT.

The chain couples TRBV4-3 to TRBJ2-1; no definite D call. CDR1 and CDR2 (germline): LGHNA, YSLEER. This CDR3 comprises 17 residues. V lost 0 bases to trimming and J lost 0 bases, with 12 bases between them. The CDR3 is CASSQETSGASYNEQFF. The CDR3, as DNA: TGCGCCAGCAGCCAAGAAACGAGTGGCGCCTCCTACAATGAGCAGTTCTTC.

V is TRBV4-3 and J is TRBJ2-3; D may be TRBD1 (5 bases). The CDR3 totals 17 residues. From germline, CDR1 is LGHNA and CDR2 YSLEER. V lost 3 bases to trimming and J lost 6 bases, with 22 bases between them. CDR3 nucleotide sequence: TGCGCCAGCAGCCATGCGCTCCCGCAGGGTTCTGAGGATACGCAGTATTTT. Protein sequence: CASSHALPQGSEDTQYF.

V is TRBV4-3 and J is TRBJ2-3; D gene uncertain. The CDR3 has 15 residues. CDR1 is LGHNA, CDR2 YSLEER, per germline. V dropped 5 bases and J dropped 2 bases, with 14 bases sitting between them. The CDR3 region is CASSARISFTDTQYF. DNA of the CDR3: TGCGCCAGCAGCGCTCGGATTTCATTCACAGATACGCAGTATTTT.

This clonotype occurred once. The V call is TRBV9, the J call TRBJ2-3; D unresolved. V was cut by 3 bases and J by 3 bases, with 14 bases left in between. The germline CDR1 and CDR2 sequences are SGDLS and YYNGEE. This CDR3 contains 15 residues. The CDR3 is CASSAWGSITDTQYF. The CDR3 DNA is TGTGCCAGCAGCGCTTGGGGATCGATAACAGATACGCAGTATTTT.

The rearrangement joins TRBV28 to TRBJ2-4; 7 nucleotides agree with TRBD2. V lost 5 bases and J lost 0; bases outside the gene matches: 4. This CDR3 has 15 amino acids. Per the germline V gene, CDR1 is MDHEN and CDR2 is SYDVKM. In DNA, the CDR3 is TGTGCCAGCAGTATGGCTAGCGGAGCCAAAAACATTCAGTACTTC. Its protein product is CASSMASGAKNIQYF.

This clonotype was seen a few times. The J gene is TRBJ2-1, the V gene TRBV7-2; unclear D gene. CDR1 is SGHTA, CDR2 FQGNSA, per germline. Trimming removed 5 bases from V and 9 bases from J, with 20 bases in between. CDR3 length: 15 residues. CDR3 sequence: CASSTDGHSSSEQFF. CDR3 coding DNA: TGTGCCAGCAGCACCGACGGCCACTCTTCGTCTGAGCAGTTCTTC.

This chain connects TRBV14 to TRBJ2-1; D remains unclear. V was pared by 4 bases and J by 5 bases, with 9 bases between. Germline V lookup: CDR1 SGHDN, CDR2 FVKESK. The length of the CDR3 is 13 residues. CDR3 bases: TGTGCCAGCAGCCCGTTAGCCGACAATGAGCAGTTCTTC. It codes for CASSPLADNEQFF. The variable domain in full, completed from reference TRBV14 and TRBJ2-1, reads EAGVTQFPSHSVIEKGQTVTLRCDPISGHDNLYWYRRVMGKEIKFLLHFVKESKQDESGMPNNRFLAERTGGTYSTLKVQPAELEDSGVYFCASSPLADNEQFFGPGTRLTVL.

Details on this clonotype: At one of its ends the junction is not consistent with the germline gene, which may arise from a read error. V is TRBV5-5 and J is TRBJ2-3; D possibly corresponds to TRBD1 (5 bases). The CDR3 spans 15 residues. From germline, CDR1 is SGHKS and CDR2 YYEKEE (reference sequence). For the CDR3, the DNA is TGTGCCGGCAGCTTGTATCAGGGTAGCACAGATATGCAGTATTTT. Protein sequence: CAGSLYQGSTDMQYF. Filled out from reference TRBV5-5 and TRBJ2-3, the complete variable domain reads DAGVTQSPTHLIKTRGQQVTLRCSPISGHKSVSWYQQVLGQGPQFIFQYYEKEERGRGNFPDRFSARQFPNYSSELNVNALLLGDSALYLCAGSLYQGSTDMQYFGPGTRLTVL.

The rearrangement joins TRBV5-4 to TRBJ2-1, with 10 positions matching TRBD2. V dropped 4 bases and J dropped 6; count of bases not matched to a gene: 13. Germline V gene data show CDR1 as SGHNT and CDR2 as YYREEE (reference sequence). The CDR3 loop spans 17 amino acids. CDR3 in amino acids: CASSLPAGLAGVNEQFF. The CDR3 bases are TGTGCCAGCAGCCTCCCTGCGGGGCTAGCGGGAGTCAATGAGCAGTTCTTC.

The chain carries TRBV7-9 and TRBJ2-3; maybe TRBD1 (5 bases). V lost 10 bases and J 2 bases, leaving 10 bases between the germline ends. Germline-derived CDR1 and CDR2 are SEHNR and FQNEAQ (reference sequence). The CDR3 totals 12 residues. CDR3 region: CATQGATDTQYF. The CDR3 bases are TGTGCCACCCAAGGGGCCACAGATACGCAGTATTTT.

CDR3 sequence reads: CASSATGQQRTDTQYF. The DNA for the CDR3 is TGTGCCAGCAGCGCTACAGGACAGCAACGCACAGATACGCAGTATTTT. This chain uses TRBV7-8 with TRBJ2-3; weak D call: TRBD1 (6 bases). The CDR3 runs to 16 residues. CDR1 is SGHVS, CDR2 FQNEAQ, per germline. Deletions cut 5 bases from V and 1 base from J, with 16 bases between.

This clonotype showed up just once. The chain links TRBV6-1 to TRBJ2-3; 9 nucleotides line up with TRBD1. CDR1 and CDR2 (germline): MNHNS, SASEGT. This CDR3 has 18 amino acids. The ends lost 6 bases at V and 1 base at J; junction bases unmatched: 14. As DNA, the CDR3 is TGTGCCAGCAGCCGTCAACTGGGACAGGGCGGGGGCACAGATACGCAGTATTTT. This sequence encodes CASSRQLGQGGGTDTQYF.

This clonotype occurred once. The chain links TRBV29-1 to TRBJ2-7; 8 bases agree with TRBD1. The V and J ends lost 0 bases and 0 bases, in that order; junction bases with no gene match: 7. The CDR3 extends over 16 amino acids. The germline gives CDR1 SQVTM, CDR2 ANQGSEA. The CDR3 spells CSVEDPTGGASYEQYF. In DNA, the CDR3 is TGCAGCGTTGAAGACCCTACAGGGGGAGCCTCCTACGAGCAGTACTTC.